Listed below are T cell receptor beta chains from one sample, sequenced in a study of response to subunit inactivated influenza vaccine. MiXCR, applied by TCRdb to the RT-PCR reads, yields one record per CDR3 protein. The table includes around 750,000 distinct CDR3 sequences, 21% detected once. The specimen comprised PBMCs from blood, sampled about 5 days after vaccination. The receptors were sampled from a man aged 50-60 years who received an inactivated influenza vaccine. Both conserved end residues are part of each CDR3. D genes are given only for firm matches. Clone sizes are given selectively: once, few, many, or a class where the clone is expanded.

abundance,j_gene,v_gene,d_gene,CDR3aa,CDR3nt
-,TRBJ2-5,TRBV5-1,-,CASSFFPTQETQYF,TGCGCCAGCAGCTTTTTCCCCACCCAAGAGACCCAGTACTTC
-,TRBJ2-3,TRBV7-8,TRBD2,CASSLIAGNTDTQYF,TGTGCCAGCAGCCTTATAGCGGGAAACACGGATACGCAGTATTTT
-,TRBJ2-6,TRBV6-5,-,CASSYSMGYGQTGANVLTF,TGTGCCAGCAGTTACTCGATGGGTTATGGGCAAACTGGGGCCAACGTCCTGACTTTC
-,TRBJ2-7,TRBV20-1,TRBD2,CSASSRGGFYEQYF,TGCAGTGCTAGCTCCCGGGGGGGCTTCTACGAGCAGTACTTC
many,TRBJ2-3,TRBV12-3/TRBV12-4,-,CASSLSSSADTQYF,TGTGCCAGCAGTTTAAGTTCGAGCGCAGATACGCAGTATTTT
few,TRBJ2-2,TRBV10-3,-,CAISDQGRTGELFF,TGTGCCATCAGTGACCAGGGGCGGACCGGGGAGCTGTTTTTT
-,TRBJ2-1,TRBV5-1,TRBD1,CASSVGTGVPNEQFF,TGCGCCAGCAGCGTCGGGACAGGGGTCCCCAATGAGCAGTTCTTC
many,TRBJ2-1,TRBV7-9,TRBD1,CASSFPPGGSYNEQFF,TGTGCCAGCAGCTTCCCTCCAGGGGGCTCCTACAATGAGCAGTTCTTC
few,TRBJ2-1,TRBV2,-,CASSEGWNEQFF,TGTGCCAGCAGCGAGGGCTGGAATGAGCAGTTCTTC
-,TRBJ2-3,TRBV7-2,-,CASSSRSMNTDTQYF,TGTGCCAGCAGCTCCCGAAGTATGAACACAGATACGCAGTATTTT
-,TRBJ2-7,TRBV5-1,-,CASSFSGIGTYEQYF,TGCGCCAGCAGCTTCTCAGGTATTGGAACCTACGAGCAGTACTTC
-,TRBJ1-1,TRBV4-2,-,CASSQGQAGTEAFF,TGTGCCAGCAGCCAAGGACAAGCCGGCACTGAAGCTTTCTTT
few,TRBJ2-3,TRBV9,-,CASSAGPLSDTQYF,TGTGCCAGCAGCGCGGGACCTCTATCAGATACGCAGTATTTT
few,TRBJ2-1,TRBV19,-,CASSISNRDNEQFF,TGTGCCAGTAGTATATCGAACCGGGACAATGAGCAGTTCTTC
few,TRBJ2-2,TRBV4-3,TRBD1,CASSQPDRANTGELFF,TGCGCCAGCAGCCAACCAGACAGGGCGAACACCGGGGAGCTGTTTTTT
-,TRBJ2-2,TRBV11-2,-,CASSLDWVTGELFF,TGTGCCAGCAGCTTAGATTGGGTCACCGGGGAGCTGTTTTTT
few,TRBJ2-7,TRBV5-1,-,CASSLAGGAGGEQYF,TGCGCCAGCAGCTTGGCAGGGGGCGCGGGGGGCGAGCAGTACTTC
-,TRBJ2-7,TRBV6-5,TRBD1,CASSYVGTGVNEQYF,TGTGCCAGCAGTTACGTGGGGACAGGGGTCAACGAGCAGTACTTC
few,TRBJ2-7,TRBV5-1,TRBD2,CASSFRLAGSSYEQYF,TGCGCCAGCAGCTTTCGACTAGCGGGCAGCTCCTACGAGCAGTACTTC
-,TRBJ2-2,TRBV7-7,TRBD2,CASSLEPTGGQWIGELFF,TGTGCTAGCAGCTTAGAGCCCACGGGGGGGCAATGGATCGGGGAGCTGTTTTTT
-,TRBJ2-6,TRBV5-1,-,CATSVSGSAGANVLTF,TGCGCCACCAGCGTTTCAGGCTCTGCTGGGGCCAACGTCCTGACTTTC
-,TRBJ2-3,TRBV14,-,CASSQDGTFLDTQYF,TGTGCCAGCAGCCAAGATGGGACTTTTTTGGATACGCAGTATTTT